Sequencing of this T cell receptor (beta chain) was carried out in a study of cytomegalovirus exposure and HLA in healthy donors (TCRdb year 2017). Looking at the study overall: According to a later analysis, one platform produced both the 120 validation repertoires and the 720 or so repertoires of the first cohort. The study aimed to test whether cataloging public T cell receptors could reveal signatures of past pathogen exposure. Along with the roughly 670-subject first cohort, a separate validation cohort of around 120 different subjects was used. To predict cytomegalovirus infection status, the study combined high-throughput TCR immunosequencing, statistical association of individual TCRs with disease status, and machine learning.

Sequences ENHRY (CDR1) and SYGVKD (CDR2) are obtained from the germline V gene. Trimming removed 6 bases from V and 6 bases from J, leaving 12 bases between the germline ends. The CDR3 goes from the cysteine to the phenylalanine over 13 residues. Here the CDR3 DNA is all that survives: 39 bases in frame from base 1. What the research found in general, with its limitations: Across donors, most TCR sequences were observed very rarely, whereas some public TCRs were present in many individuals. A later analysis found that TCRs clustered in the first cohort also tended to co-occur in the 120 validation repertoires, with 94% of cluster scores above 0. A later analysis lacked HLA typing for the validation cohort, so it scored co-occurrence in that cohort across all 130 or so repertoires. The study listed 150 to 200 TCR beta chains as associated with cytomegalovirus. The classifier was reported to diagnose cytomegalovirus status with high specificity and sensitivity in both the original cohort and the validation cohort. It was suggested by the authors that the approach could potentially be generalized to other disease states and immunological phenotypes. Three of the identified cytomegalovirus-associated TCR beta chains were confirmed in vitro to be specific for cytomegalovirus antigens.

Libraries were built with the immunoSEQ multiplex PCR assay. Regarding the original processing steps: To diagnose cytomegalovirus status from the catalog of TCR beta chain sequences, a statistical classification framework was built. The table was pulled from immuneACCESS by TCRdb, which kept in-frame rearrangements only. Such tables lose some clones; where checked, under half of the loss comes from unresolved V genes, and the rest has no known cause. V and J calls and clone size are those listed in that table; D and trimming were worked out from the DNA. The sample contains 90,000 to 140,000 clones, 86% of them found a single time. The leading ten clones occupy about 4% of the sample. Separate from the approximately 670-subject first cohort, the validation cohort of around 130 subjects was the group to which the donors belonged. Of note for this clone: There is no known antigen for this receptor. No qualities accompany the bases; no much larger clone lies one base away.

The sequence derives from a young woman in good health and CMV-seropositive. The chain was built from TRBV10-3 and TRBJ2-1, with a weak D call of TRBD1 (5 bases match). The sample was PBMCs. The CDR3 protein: CAIRFSRGNEQFF. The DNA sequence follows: TGTGCCATCAGATTCTCTAGGGGCAATGAGCAGTTCTTC.